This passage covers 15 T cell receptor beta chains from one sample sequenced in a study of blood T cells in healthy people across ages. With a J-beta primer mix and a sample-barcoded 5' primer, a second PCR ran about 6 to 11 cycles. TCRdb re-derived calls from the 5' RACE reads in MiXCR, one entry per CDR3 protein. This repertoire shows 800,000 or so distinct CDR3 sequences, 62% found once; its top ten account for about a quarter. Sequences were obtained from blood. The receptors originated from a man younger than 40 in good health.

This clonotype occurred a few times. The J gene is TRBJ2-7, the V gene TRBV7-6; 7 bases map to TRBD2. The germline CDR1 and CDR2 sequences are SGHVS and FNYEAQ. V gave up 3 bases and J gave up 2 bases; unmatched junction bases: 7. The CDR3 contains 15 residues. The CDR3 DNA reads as TGTGCCAGCAGCTTGGGAGGGCCCGAAACCTACGAGCAGTACTTC. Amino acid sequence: CASSLGGPETYEQYF.

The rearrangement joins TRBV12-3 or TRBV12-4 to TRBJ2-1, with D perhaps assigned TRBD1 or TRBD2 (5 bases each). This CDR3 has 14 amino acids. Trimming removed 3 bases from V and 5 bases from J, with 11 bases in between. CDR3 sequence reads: CASSFDWDDNEQFF. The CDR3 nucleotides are TGTGCCAGCAGTTTCGACTGGGACGACAATGAGCAGTTCTTC.

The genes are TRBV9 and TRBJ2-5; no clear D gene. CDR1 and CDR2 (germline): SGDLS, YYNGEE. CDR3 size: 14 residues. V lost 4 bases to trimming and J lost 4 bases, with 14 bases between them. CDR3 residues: CASSPHLSGETQYF. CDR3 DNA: TGTGCCAGCAGCCCCCATCTGTCGGGAGAGACCCAGTACTTC. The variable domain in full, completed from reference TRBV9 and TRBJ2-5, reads DSGVTQTPKHLITATGQRVTLRCSPRSGDLSVYWYQQSLDQGLQFLIQYYNGEERAKGNILERFSAQQFPDLHSELNLSSLELGDSALYFCASSPHLSGETQYFGPGTRLLVL.

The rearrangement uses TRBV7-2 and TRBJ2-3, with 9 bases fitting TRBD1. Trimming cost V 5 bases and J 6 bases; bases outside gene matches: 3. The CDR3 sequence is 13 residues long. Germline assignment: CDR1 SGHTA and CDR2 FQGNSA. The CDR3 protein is CASSGDRVDTQYF. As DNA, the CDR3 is TGTGCCAGCAGCGGGGACAGGGTGGATACGCAGTATTTT.

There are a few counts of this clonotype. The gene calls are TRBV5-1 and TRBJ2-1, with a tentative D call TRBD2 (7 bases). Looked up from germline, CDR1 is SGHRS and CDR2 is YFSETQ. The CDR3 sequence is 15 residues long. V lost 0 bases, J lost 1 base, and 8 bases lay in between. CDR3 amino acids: CASSLEGGSYNEQFF. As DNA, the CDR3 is TGCGCCAGCAGCTTGGAGGGGGGGTCCTACAATGAGCAGTTCTTC. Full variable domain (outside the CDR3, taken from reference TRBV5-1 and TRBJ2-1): KAGVTQTPRYLIKTRGQQVTLSCSPISGHRSVSWYQQTPGQGLQFLFEYFSETQRNKGNFPGRFSGRQFSNSRSEMNVSTLELGDSALYLCASSLEGGSYNEQFFGPGTRLTVL.

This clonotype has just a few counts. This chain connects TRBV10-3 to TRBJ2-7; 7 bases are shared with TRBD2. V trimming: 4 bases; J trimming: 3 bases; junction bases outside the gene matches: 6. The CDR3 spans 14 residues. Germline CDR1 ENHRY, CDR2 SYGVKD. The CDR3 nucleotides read TGTGCCATCAGTGCGGGAGGATACGGCTACGAGCAGTACTTC. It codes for CAISAGGYGYEQYF.

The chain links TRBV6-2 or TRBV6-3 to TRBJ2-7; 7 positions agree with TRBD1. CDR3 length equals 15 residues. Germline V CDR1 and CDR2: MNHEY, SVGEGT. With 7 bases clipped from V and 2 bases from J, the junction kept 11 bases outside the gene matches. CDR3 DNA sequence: TGTGCCAGCACCGAGACAGGGACAGCCGCCTACGAGCAGTACTTC. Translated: CASTETGTAAYEQYF.

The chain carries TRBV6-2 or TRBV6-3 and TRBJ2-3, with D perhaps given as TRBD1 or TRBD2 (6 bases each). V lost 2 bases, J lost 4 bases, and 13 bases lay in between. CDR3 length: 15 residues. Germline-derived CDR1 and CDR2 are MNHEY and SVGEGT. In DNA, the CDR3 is TGTGCCAGCAGTTACACCGTGGGGGGCCCAGATACGCAGTATTTT. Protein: CASSYTVGGPDTQYF.

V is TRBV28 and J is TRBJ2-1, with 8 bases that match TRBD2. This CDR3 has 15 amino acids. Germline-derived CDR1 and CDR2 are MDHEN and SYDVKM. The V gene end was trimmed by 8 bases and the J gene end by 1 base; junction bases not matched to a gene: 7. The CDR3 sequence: CASWGLAGSYNEQFF. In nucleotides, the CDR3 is TGTGCCAGCTGGGGCTTAGCGGGGTCCTACAATGAGCAGTTCTTC.

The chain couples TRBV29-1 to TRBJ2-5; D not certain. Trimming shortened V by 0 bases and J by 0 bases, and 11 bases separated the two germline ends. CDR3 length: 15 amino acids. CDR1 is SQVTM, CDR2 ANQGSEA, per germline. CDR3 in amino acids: CSVEDQSWYQETQYF. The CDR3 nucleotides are TGCAGCGTTGAAGATCAGAGTTGGTACCAAGAGACCCAGTACTTC.

The CDR3 loop reads CASSGTLSSYNSPLHF. CDR3 DNA sequence: TGTGCCAGCAGTGGGACACTAAGCTCCTATAATTCACCCCTCCACTTT. This rearrangement joins TRBV2 to TRBJ1-6, with D perhaps matching TRBD1 (5 bases). CDR3 length equals 16 residues. The ends were cut back, 4 bases at V and 0 bases at J, with 10 bases in the middle. Germline V CDR1 and CDR2: SNHLY, FYNNEI.

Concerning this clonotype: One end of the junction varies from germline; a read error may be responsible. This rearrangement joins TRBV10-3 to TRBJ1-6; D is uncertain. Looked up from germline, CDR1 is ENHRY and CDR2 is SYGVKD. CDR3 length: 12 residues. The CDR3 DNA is TGTGCCATCAGTGACAGAGACGGACCCCCCCACTTT. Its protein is CAISDRDGPPHF.

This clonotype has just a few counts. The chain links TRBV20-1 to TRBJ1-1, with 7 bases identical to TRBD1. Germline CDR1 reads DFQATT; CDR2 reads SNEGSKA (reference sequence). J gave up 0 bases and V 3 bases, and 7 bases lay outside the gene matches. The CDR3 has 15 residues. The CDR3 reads CSARKETGVNTEAFF. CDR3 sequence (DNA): TGCAGTGCTAGGAAGGAAACAGGGGTGAACACTGAAGCTTTCTTT.

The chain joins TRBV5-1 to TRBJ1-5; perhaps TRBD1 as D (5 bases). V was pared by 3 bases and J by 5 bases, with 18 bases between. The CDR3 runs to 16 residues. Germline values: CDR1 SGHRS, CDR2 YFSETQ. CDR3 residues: CASSSGGSGTDQPQHF. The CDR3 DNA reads TGCGCCAGCAGCTCGGGAGGTTCAGGGACGGATCAGCCCCAGCATTTT.

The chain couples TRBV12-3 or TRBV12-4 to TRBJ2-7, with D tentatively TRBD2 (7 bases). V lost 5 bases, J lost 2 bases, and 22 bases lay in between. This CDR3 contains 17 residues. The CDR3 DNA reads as TGTGCCAGCAGTCCCCGTAAAGGGGAGGGGGTTCCCTACGAGCAGTACTTC. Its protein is CASSPRKGEGVPYEQYF.